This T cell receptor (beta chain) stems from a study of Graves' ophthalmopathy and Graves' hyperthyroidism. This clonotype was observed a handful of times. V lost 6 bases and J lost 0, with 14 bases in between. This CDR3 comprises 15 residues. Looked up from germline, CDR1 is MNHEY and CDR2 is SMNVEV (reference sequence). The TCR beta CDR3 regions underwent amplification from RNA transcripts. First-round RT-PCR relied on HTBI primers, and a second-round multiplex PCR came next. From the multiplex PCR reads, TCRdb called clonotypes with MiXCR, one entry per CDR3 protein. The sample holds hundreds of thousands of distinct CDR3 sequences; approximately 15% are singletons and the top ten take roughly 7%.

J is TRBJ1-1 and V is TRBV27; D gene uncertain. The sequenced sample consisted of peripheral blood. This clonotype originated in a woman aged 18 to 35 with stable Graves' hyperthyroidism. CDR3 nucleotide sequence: TGTGCCAGCAGCCCCTTCTGGGGAATGAACACTGAAGCTTTCTTT. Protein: CASSPFWGMNTEAFF.